This T cell receptor (beta chain) originates from a study of T-cell memory formation after mild COVID-19. TCRdb passed the 5' RACE reads through MiXCR, listing each CDR3 protein once. The repertoire consists of roughly 160,000 distinct CDR3 sequences, with 9.5% to 13% occurring once and the leading ten covering 3% to 4%. V shed 3 bases and J shed 0 bases, with 9 bases lying between them. The germline gives CDR1 MNHEY, CDR2 SMNVEV (reference sequence). The CDR3 runs 16 residues. This clonotype has only a few counts. The source of this sequence is a man between 18 and 35 years old who had mild COVID-19 (a few samples of this study predate the infection). Cell type and time point are not known. The chain couples TRBV27 to TRBJ1-6; D is unclear. Sequencing input: PBMCs or a T cell subset sorted from them (not recorded which). Here the CDR3 DNA reads TGTGCCAGCAGTTTCGTGGGTTTCTCCTATAATTCACCCCTCCACTTT. It encodes CASSFVGFSYNSPLHF.